The 6 T cell receptor beta chains listed next were all sequenced from one sample in a study of T cell responses to AZD1222 COVID-19 vaccine. The table came from immunoSEQ multiplex PCR; TCRdb's copy has only in-frame clones and leaves some out. The sample contains about 160,000 clones, approximately 88% of which appear only once. The input for sequencing was peripheral blood, taken 28 days after the second AZD1222 dose. These receptors were collected from an adult who received the AZD1222 COVID-19 vaccine.

J is TRBJ1-6 and V is TRBV19; tentatively, D is TRBD1 (5 bases). The germline V and J ends were trimmed by 3 bases and 2 bases, with 11 bases remaining between them. Germline CDR1 and CDR2: LNHDA and SQIVND (reference sequence). The CDR3 runs to 16 residues. As DNA, the CDR3 is TGTGCCAGTAGTATCGGCAGGGAGGCCTATAATTCACCCCTCCACTTT. This gives the protein CASSIGREAYNSPLHF.

This clone occurred a few times. The rearrangement joins TRBV9 to TRBJ2-2, with 10 bases aligning to TRBD1. After removal of 2 bases from V and 5 bases from J, the junction contained 9 bases not matched to a gene. Germline V gene sequence: CDR1 SGDLS, CDR2 YYNGEE. The CDR3 spans 17 residues. The CDR3 DNA sequence: TGTGCCAGCAGCGTCCTTCCCGGGACAGGGGTGACCGGGGAGCTGTTTTTT. It encodes CASSVLPGTGVTGELFF.

The chain links TRBV29-1 to TRBJ1-2; no firm D call. CDR1 SQVTM and CDR2 ANQGSEA come from the germline V gene. The CDR3 contains 11 residues. Trimming cost V 7 bases and J 6 bases, with 12 bases left between them. CDR3 protein: CSGESFNGYTF. The DNA of the CDR3 is TGCAGCGGGGAGTCCTTTAATGGCTACACCTTC.

This chain uses TRBV6-1 with TRBJ2-2; D might be TRBD2 (5 bases). Germline loops: CDR1 MNHNS, CDR2 SASEGT. V lost 2 bases to trimming and J lost 0 bases, with 7 bases between them. This CDR3 is 15 amino acids long. The CDR3 protein is CASSEWRSNTGELFF. CDR3 coding DNA: TGTGCCAGCAGTGAATGGAGGTCGAACACCGGGGAGCTGTTTTTT.

The chain combines TRBV5-1 with TRBJ1-4, with D possibly TRBD1 on 6 matching bases. Per germline, CDR1 SGHRS and CDR2 YFSETQ. V lost 4 bases and J 8 bases, leaving 12 bases between the germline ends. This CDR3 contains 13 residues. The CDR3 region has the DNA TGCGCCAGCAGCAGGACAGTTGACGAAAAACTGTTTTTT. Amino acid sequence: CASSRTVDEKLFF.

This clone turned up a few times. CDR3 residues: CAWSVARGGGLELFF. CDR3 DNA: TGTGCCTGGAGTGTTGCCAGGGGGGGTGGTCTAGAGCTGTTTTTT. This chain connects TRBV30 to TRBJ2-2, with D perhaps being TRBD1 or TRBD2 (7 bases each). V was pared by 0 bases and J by 11 bases, with 19 bases between. This CDR3 is built from 15 residues. Germline-derived CDR1 and CDR2 are GTSNPN and SVGIG (reference sequence).